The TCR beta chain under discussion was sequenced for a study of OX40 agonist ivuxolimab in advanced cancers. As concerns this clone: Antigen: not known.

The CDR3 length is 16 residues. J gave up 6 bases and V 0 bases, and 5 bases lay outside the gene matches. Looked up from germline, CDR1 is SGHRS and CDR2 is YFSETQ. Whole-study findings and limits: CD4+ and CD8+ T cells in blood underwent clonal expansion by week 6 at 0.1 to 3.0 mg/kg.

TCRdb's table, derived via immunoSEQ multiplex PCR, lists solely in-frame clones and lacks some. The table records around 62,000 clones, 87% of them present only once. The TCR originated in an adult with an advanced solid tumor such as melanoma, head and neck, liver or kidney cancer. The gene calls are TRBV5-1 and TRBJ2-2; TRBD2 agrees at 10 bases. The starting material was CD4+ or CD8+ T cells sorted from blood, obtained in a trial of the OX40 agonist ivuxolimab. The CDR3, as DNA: TGCGCCAGCAGCTTGGCGGGGACTAGCGCATCCGGGGAGCTGTTTTTT. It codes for CASSLAGTSASGELFF. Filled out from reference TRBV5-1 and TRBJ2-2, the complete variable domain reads KAGVTQTPRYLIKTRGQQVTLSCSPISGHRSVSWYQQTPGQGLQFLFEYFSETQRNKGNFPGRFSGRQFSNSRSEMNVSTLELGDSALYLCASSLAGTSASGELFFGEGSRLTVL.